This T cell receptor beta chain is from a study of blood T cell repertoires in COVID-19 (dated by TCRdb to the early 2020s). At the level of the whole study: Collaborator samples came from the United States, Italy and Spain and covered acute and convalescent phases of COVID-19. The prospective study material was composed of cDNA or gDNA derived from T cells, B-cell-depleted T cells, or PBMCs. Where available, HLA class I and class II types were obtained from metadata supplied by the sample provider rather than from assay-based typing. The repertoires were released in a freely available public database intended as a resource for research on the immune response to SARS-CoV-2. The samples were drawn from the first 160 participants of the ongoing ImmuneRACE study and from roughly 1,300 subjects provided by 6 global collaborators. Sample metadata almost always included a de-identified subject ID, COVID-19 status, age in years and sex. The dataset comprised deeply sampled blood TCRbeta repertoires from subjects exposed to, actively infected with, or recovered from COVID-19. What the study reported, not specific to this receptor: The amount of clinical and demographic metadata varied by source and participant and was provided uncurated.

Note on this clone: Its antigen specificity is not known. No much larger clone is present one base from it, and per-base qualities are unavailable.

Participants in the prospective study were enrolled through a virtual design, were aged about 18 to 90 years, and lived in roughly 26 United States geographic areas. In the prospective study, participants were assigned to cohorts based on the clinical history participants reported in a screening survey and a study questionnaire. ImmuneRACE Cohort 3 recovered participants were defined by two consecutive negative NP/OP PCR tests, healthcare professional clearance, or symptom resolution. In the prospective study, whole blood, serum and a nasopharyngeal or oropharyngeal swab were collected from each participant by mobile phlebotomists. Additional blood draws and questionnaires over an approximately two-month period could optionally be provided by prospective study participants. Blood samples from the prospective study were shipped frozen or at room temperature prior to DNA extraction. TCRbeta CDR3 regions were amplified from genomic DNA by means of the immunoSEQ Assay, a bias-controlled multiplex PCR. In the original analysis: The number of nucleated cells in each sample was estimated by amplification of reference gene primers within the assay. To quantify the absolute abundance of each unique TCRbeta CDR3 rearrangement, sequence reads were collapsed and filtered. For each sample, productive Simpson clonality was calculated by taking the square root of Simpson's diversity index across productive rearrangements. TCRdb holds this immuneACCESS table with in-frame rearrangements only. Some clones are missing; in checked studies, unresolved V genes explain under half, and the rest has no known cause. V, J and clone size are those of that table, while D and trimming were read from the DNA. Present in this sample are some 170,000 clones, around 80% of which were seen just once. The top ten clonotypes cover nearly 15% of the sample.

From the cysteine up to the phenylalanine, the CDR3 has a length of 14 residues. The entry retains the CDR3 DNA only, 42 bases that are in frame from base 1. Based on the germline V gene (reference sequence), the CDR1 and CDR2 sequences are LNHDA and SQIVND. After removal of 8 bases from V and 4 bases from J, the junction retains 8 bases not matched to a gene. The clonotype originates from a man in his fifties who had recovered from COVID-19. The chain is assembled from TRBV19 and TRBJ2-1; TRBD1 fits 7 bases in the junction. Sequences were obtained from PBMCs or T cells enriched from blood (not recorded which). The CDR3 loop reads CASSVDRTYNEQFF. The DNA sequence is TGTGCCAGTTCTGTGGACAGGACTTACAATGAGCAGTTCTTC.